Listed below are T cell receptor beta chains from one sample, sequenced in a study of blood T cell repertoires in COVID-19. Produced via immunoSEQ multiplex PCR; TCRdb's table is partial and in-frame only. The sample yields about 210,000 clones, about nine tenths seen once. Sequencing was performed on peripheral blood. These receptors all come from a man aged 40-49 years with acute or convalescent COVID-19. Each CDR3 is given with its conserved first and last residue. D genes are given only for firm matches. A row's size may be missing; if present it is once, few, many or a size class.

d_call	v_call	clone_size	j_call	cdr3_nt	cdr3_aa
NA	TRBV5-1	NA	TRBJ2-7	TGCGCCAGCAGCTTGGTAGTGACCCTACGAGGAGAGCAGTACTTC	CASSLVVTLRGEQYF
TRBD2	TRBV29-1	NA	TRBJ2-3	TGCAGCGTCGTTAGCGGGAGGGGACGCACAGATACGCAGTATTTT	CSVVSGRGRTDTQYF
NA	TRBV4-1	NA	TRBJ2-5	TGCGCCAGCAGCCAAGGCGGGCGAGAGGAGACCCAGTACTTC	CASSQGGREETQYF
NA	TRBV2	NA	TRBJ2-1	TGTGCCAGCAGTCCCGGAATAGCGGCATACAATGAGCAGTTCTTC	CASSPGIAAYNEQFF
TRBD2	TRBV11-2	NA	TRBJ2-5	TGTGCCAGCAGCGGGGCGGGGGGTCAAGAGACCCAGTACTTC	CASSGAGGQETQYF
NA	TRBV19	NA	TRBJ2-2	TGTGCCAGTAGTATTCTGCAGATCACCGGGGAGCTGTTTTTT	CASSILQITGELFF
TRBD1	TRBV5-1	NA	TRBJ1-4	TGCGCCAGCAAGGGACAGGGGACTAATGAAAAACTGTTTTTT	CASKGQGTNEKLFF
NA	TRBV7-2	NA	TRBJ2-7	TGTGCCAGCAGCTCCGCCTACGAGCAGTACTTC	CASSSAYEQYF
NA	TRBV27	NA	TRBJ2-3	TGTGCCAGCAGTACAGAGACAGTACTATCAGATACGCAGTATTTT	CASSTETVLSDTQYF
NA	TRBV11-2	NA	TRBJ1-2	TGTGCCAGCAGCTTTGACAGAAACTATGGCTACACCTTC	CASSFDRNYGYTF
NA	TRBV5-1	NA	TRBJ1-5	TGCGCCAGCAGCTTGATTCCGGGGTATGGACAGCCCCAGCATTTT	CASSLIPGYGQPQHF
TRBD1	TRBV10-1	NA	TRBJ2-2	TGCGCCAGCAGGGGGACAGGGGAGAAGGCCGGGGAGCTGTTTTTT	CASRGTGEKAGELFF
NA	TRBV6-1	few	TRBJ2-7	TGTGCCAGCAGTGAAGGACGTAGGGGCAGGGGCTACGAGCAGTACTTC	CASSEGRRGRGYEQYF
NA	TRBV7-9	NA	TRBJ2-3	TGTGCCAGCAGCTCCCTAGATACGCAGTATTTT	CASSSLDTQYF
TRBD2	TRBV28	NA	TRBJ2-4	TGTGCCAGCAGTTTATCCGGTAGCGGATGGCGGGGGAACATTCAGTACTTC	CASSLSGSGWRGNIQYF
NA	TRBV29-1	NA	TRBJ2-7	TGCAGCGTACTAGCCTACGAGCAGTACTTC	CSVLAYEQYF
TRBD2	TRBV5-1	NA	TRBJ2-3	TGCGCCAGCAGCTTGGCCCAAGCGGGGAACACAGATACGCAGTATTTT	CASSLAQAGNTDTQYF
NA	TRBV7-8	NA	TRBJ1-1	TGTGCCAGCAGCTTAGCCGGGAACGTTAACACTGAAGCTTTCTTT	CASSLAGNVNTEAFF
TRBD1	TRBV5-1	NA	TRBJ1-1	TGCGCCAGCAGCGAACAGGGGGGGACTGAAGCTTTCTTT	CASSEQGGTEAFF
NA	TRBV30	NA	TRBJ1-3	TGTGCCTGGAGTGTACATCAGGGGAACACCATATATTTT	CAWSVHQGNTIYF
NA	TRBV19	NA	TRBJ2-3	TGTGCCAGTAGTCCGTCAGACAGAACAGATACGCAGTATTTT	CASSPSDRTDTQYF
TRBD2	TRBV7-3	NA	TRBJ2-1	TGTGCCAGCAGCTTAAGGGGACTAGTAGGGTACAATGAGCAGTTCTTC	CASSLRGLVGYNEQFF
TRBD1	TRBV6-5	once	TRBJ1-4	TGTGCCAGCCAGGGACAGGGTCATGAAAAACTGTTTTTT	CASQGQGHEKLFF
NA	TRBV23-1	NA	TRBJ2-2	TGCGCCAGCACCCTTATGAGGGGGGGCTCAAGGACCGGGGAGCTGTTTTTT	CASTLMRGGSRTGELFF
NA	TRBV27	NA	TRBJ2-7	TGTGCCAGCAGTTTACGGTCGTCAGGGGGGTACGAGCAGTACTTC	CASSLRSSGGYEQYF
NA	TRBV11-3	NA	TRBJ2-3	TGTGCCAGCAGCTCCGAGCGGGATACGCAGTATTTT	CASSSERDTQYF
TRBD1	TRBV5-4	NA	TRBJ2-1	TGTGCCAGCATCCCCGGACAGGGTTTAAACGCCAATGAGCAGTTCTTC	CASIPGQGLNANEQFF
TRBD2	TRBV4-1	NA	TRBJ2-3	TGCGCCAGCAGCCAAGGACCATTCCGGGGGGGCACAGATACGCAGTATTTT	CASSQGPFRGGTDTQYF
TRBD2	TRBV7-9	NA	TRBJ2-1	TGTGCCAGCAGCTTGGGGGGGAGCTACAATGAGCAGTTCTTC	CASSLGGSYNEQFF
NA	TRBV6-4	NA	TRBJ1-1	TGTGCCAGCAAAGCGGCCGGCACTGAAGCTTTCTTT	CASKAAGTEAFF
TRBD2	TRBV14	NA	TRBJ2-2	TGTGCCAGCAGCCAATCTCCGGGACTAGCGGGAGGGAACACCGGGGAGCTGTTTTTT	CASSQSPGLAGGNTGELFF
TRBD2	TRBV28	NA	TRBJ2-7	TGTGCCAGCAGTCCCAGCGGGAGCGGCGAGCAGTACTTC	CASSPSGSGEQYF